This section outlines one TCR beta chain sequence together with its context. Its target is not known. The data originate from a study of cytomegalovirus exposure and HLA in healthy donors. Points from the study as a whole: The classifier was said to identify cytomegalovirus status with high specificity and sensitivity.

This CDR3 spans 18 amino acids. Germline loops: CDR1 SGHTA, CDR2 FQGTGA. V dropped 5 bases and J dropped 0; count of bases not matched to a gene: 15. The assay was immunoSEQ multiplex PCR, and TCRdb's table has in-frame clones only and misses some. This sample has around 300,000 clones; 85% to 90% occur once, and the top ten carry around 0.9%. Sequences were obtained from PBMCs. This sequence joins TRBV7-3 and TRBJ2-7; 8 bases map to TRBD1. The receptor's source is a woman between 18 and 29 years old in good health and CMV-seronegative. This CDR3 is CASSATGQGLGSSYEQYF. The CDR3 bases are TGTGCCAGCAGCGCGACCGGACAGGGCCTGGGAAGCTCCTACGAGCAGTACTTC.